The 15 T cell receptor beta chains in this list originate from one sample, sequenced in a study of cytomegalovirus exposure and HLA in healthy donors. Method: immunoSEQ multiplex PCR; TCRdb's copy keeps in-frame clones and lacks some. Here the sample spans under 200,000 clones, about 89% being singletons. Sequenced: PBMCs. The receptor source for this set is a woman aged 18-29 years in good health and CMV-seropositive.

The CDR3 sequence: CASSLIGIAGPSSYNEQFF. The DNA for the CDR3 is TGTGCCAGCAGCTTAATCGGGATAGCGGGGCCTAGCTCCTACAATGAGCAGTTCTTC. The chain joins TRBV7-9 to TRBJ2-1, with 8 nucleotides matching TRBD2. Germline V gene sequence: CDR1 SEHNR, CDR2 FQNEAQ (reference sequence). The CDR3 has 19 residues. The junction had 12 bases not matched to a gene; V was cut back by 2 bases and J by 0 bases.

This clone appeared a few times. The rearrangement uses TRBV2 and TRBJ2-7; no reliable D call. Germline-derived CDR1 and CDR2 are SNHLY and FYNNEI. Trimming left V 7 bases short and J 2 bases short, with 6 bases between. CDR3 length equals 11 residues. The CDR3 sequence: CASTVAYEQYF. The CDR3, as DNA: TGTGCCAGCACCGTTGCCTACGAGCAGTACTTC.

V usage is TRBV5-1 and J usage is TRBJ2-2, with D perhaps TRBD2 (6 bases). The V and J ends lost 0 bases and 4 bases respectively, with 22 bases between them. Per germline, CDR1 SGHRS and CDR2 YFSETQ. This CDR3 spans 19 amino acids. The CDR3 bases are TGCGCCAGCAGCTTGGTCAACCTTAAGCGGGTACTACCCACCGGGGAGCTGTTTTTT. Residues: CASSLVNLKRVLPTGELFF.

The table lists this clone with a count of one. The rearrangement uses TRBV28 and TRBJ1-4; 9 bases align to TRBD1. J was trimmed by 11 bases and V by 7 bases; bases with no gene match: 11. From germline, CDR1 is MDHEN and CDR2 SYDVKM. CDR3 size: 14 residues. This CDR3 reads CASTDRGIPTKLFF. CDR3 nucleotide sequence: TGTGCCAGCACCGACAGGGGGATCCCTACTAAACTGTTTTTT.

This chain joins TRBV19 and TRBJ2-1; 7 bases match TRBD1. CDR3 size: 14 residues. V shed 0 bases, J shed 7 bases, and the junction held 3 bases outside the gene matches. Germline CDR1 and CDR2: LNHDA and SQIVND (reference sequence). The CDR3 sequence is CASSIEGGPNEQFF. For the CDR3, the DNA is TGTGCCAGTAGTATAGAAGGGGGCCCAAATGAGCAGTTCTTC.

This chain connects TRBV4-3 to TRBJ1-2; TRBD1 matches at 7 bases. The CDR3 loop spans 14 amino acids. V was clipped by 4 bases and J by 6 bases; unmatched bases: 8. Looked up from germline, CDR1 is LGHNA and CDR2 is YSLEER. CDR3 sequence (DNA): TGCGCCAGCAGCCTAGACAGGGTGATACATGGCTACACCTTC. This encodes CASSLDRVIHGYTF.

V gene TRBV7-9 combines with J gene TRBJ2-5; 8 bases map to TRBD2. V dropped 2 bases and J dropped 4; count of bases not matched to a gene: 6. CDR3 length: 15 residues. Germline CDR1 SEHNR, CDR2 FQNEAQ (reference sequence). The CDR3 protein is CASSLSGGRGETQYF. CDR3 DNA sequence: TGTGCCAGCAGCTTAAGCGGGGGCCGGGGAGAGACCCAGTACTTC.

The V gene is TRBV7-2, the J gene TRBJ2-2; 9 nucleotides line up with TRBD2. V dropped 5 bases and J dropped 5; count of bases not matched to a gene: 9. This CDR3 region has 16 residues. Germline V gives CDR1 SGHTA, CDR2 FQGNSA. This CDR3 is CASSPPSGILTGELFF. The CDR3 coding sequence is TGTGCCAGCAGCCCCCCTAGCGGGATTCTGACCGGGGAGCTGTTTTTT.

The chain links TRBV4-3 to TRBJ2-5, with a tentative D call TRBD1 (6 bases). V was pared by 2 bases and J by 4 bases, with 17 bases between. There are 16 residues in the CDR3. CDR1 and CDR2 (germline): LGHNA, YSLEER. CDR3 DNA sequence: TGCGCCAGCAGCCAAAAGATGGTGACAGGAGGAGAGACCCAGTACTTC. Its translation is CASSQKMVTGGETQYF.

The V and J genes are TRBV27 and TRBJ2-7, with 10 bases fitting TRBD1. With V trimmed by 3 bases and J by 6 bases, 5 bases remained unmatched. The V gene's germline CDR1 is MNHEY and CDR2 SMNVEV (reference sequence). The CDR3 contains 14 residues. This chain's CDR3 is CASSLGTGAGEQYF. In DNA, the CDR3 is TGTGCCAGCAGTTTGGGGACAGGGGCTGGCGAGCAGTACTTC.

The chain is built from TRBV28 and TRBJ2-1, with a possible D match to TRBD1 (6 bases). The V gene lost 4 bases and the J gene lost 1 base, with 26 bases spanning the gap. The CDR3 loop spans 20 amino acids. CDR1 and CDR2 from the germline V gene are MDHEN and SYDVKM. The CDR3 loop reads CASSSYPPPNRVWSYNEQFF. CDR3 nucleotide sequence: TGTGCCAGCAGTTCATATCCTCCCCCGAACAGGGTTTGGTCCTACAATGAGCAGTTCTTC.

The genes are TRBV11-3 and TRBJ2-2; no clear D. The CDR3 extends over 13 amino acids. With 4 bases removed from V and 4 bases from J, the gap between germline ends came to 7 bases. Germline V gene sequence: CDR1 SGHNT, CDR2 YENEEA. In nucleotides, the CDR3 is TGTGCCAGCAGCTCCCCTCTCACCGGGGAGCTGTTTTTT. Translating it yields CASSSPLTGELFF.

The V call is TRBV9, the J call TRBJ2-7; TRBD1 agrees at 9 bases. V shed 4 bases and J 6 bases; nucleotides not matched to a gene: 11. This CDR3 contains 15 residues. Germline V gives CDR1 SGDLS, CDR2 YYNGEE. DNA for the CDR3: TGTGCCAGCAGCCCCGGACAGGGGAAGTACTTCGAGCAGTACTTC. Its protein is CASSPGQGKYFEQYF.

CDR3 sequence reads: CASSIAGVPSYEQYF. CDR3 in DNA: TGTGCCAGTAGTATCGCGGGGGTCCCCTCCTACGAGCAGTACTTC. The chain uses TRBV19 and TRBJ2-7; the match to TRBD2 covers 7 bases. The CDR3 is made up of 15 amino acids. The germline V gene encodes CDR1 LNHDA and CDR2 SQIVND (reference sequence). V shed 3 bases and J 0 bases; nucleotides not matched to a gene: 5.

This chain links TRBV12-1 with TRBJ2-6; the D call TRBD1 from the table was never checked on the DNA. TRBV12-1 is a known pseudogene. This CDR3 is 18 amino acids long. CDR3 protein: CARIRSGQGFSGANVLTF. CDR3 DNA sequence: TGTGCCAGAATCAGATCGGGACAGGGATTCTCTGGGGCCAACGTCCTGACTTTC.